This T cell receptor (beta chain) was recovered during a study of early T cells in non-severe SARS-CoV-2 infection. The study, taken as a whole, reports: Matching results from VDJdb favored anti-spike CD8 responses, leaving private and CD4 specificities undetected.

Each single cDNA molecule received a unique molecular identifier. TCRdb used MiXCR to reprocess the 5' RACE reads, holding one entry per CDR3 protein. The sample comprises tens of thousands of distinct CDR3 sequences, more than 9% of which are singletons, and 3.5% to 5% rests with the top ten. V was pared by 4 bases and J by 3 bases, with 12 bases between. The CDR3 has 14 amino acids. CDR1 and CDR2 from the germline V gene are MNHEY and SMNVEV (reference sequence). This clonotype appeared many times. Its antigen is undetermined. The material sequenced was whole blood. The V call is TRBV27, the J call TRBJ1-1; D gene ambiguous. This TCR derives from an adult who was a healthcare worker with PCR-confirmed SARS-CoV-2 infection or an uninfected control (not recorded which). The CDR3 DNA sequence: TGTGCCAGCAGTTGGAGTAATAGTGACACTGAAGCTTTCTTT. Translating gives CASSWSNSDTEAFF.